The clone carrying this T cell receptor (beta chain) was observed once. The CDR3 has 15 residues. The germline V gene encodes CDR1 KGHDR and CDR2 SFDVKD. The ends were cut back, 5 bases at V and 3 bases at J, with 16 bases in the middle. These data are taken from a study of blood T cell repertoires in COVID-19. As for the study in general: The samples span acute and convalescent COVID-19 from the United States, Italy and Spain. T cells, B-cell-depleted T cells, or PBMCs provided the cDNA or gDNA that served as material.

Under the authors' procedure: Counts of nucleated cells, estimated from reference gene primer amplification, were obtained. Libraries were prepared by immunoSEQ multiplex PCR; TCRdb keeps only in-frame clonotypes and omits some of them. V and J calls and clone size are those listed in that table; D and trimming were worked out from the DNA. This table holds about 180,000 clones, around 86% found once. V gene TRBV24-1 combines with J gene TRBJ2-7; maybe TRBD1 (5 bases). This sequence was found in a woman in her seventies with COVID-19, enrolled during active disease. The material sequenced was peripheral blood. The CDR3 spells CATSGGTGANYEQYF. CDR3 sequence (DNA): TGTGCCACCAGTGGGGGAACAGGTGCTAACTACGAGCAGTACTTC.